This entry concerns a single T cell receptor (beta chain). Generated by immunoSEQ multiplex PCR, the TCRdb table keeps only in-frame clones and is missing some. The table shows about 11,000 clones, with approximately 91% occurring only once. CDR3 length: 15 amino acids. CDR1 is SNHLY and CDR2 is FYNNEI in the germline V gene. The germline V and J ends were trimmed by 5 bases and 6 bases, with 17 bases remaining between them. This entry belongs to a study of tumor T cells in aggressive B-cell lymphoma. The specimen was tumor tissue. The J gene is TRBJ1-5, the V gene TRBV2; a weak D match, TRBD1 (6 bases). The clonotype originates from an adult with diffuse large B cell lymphoma. CDR3 bases: TGTGCCAGCAGTCAGATACAGGGTAGGAGTCAGCCCCAGCATTTT. This sequence encodes CASSQIQGRSQPQHF.